This entry features one TCR beta chain sequence. This record comes from a study of blood T cell repertoires in COVID-19. The germline CDR1 and CDR2 sequences are SGHTA and FQGNSA. J gave up 5 bases and V 1 base, and 7 bases lay outside the gene matches. The CDR3 has 16 amino acids. Original processing methods: Using reference gene primer amplification, nucleated cell counts were estimated. The method was immunoSEQ multiplex PCR; TCRdb's version includes in-frame clones alone and lacks a portion of them. V and J calls and clone size are given by that table; D and trimming were obtained from the DNA. Here the sample spans some 120,000 clones, less than 90% being singletons.

The rearrangement joins TRBV7-2 to TRBJ2-5; 10 bases map to TRBD2. The sequence was collected from a man in his 70s with acute or convalescent COVID-19. The source material was peripheral blood. DNA for the CDR3: TGTGCCAGCAGCTTAGAATTAGCGGGGGGATGGGAGACCCAGTACTTC. Translated, it gives CASSLELAGGWETQYF.